The present TCR beta chain was sequenced within a study of T cell changes during pregnancy in multiple sclerosis. V was clipped by 6 bases and J by 0 bases, with 15 bases between them. This CDR3 has 16 residues. Germline assignment: CDR1 SGHRS and CDR2 YFSETQ. Produced via immunoSEQ multiplex PCR; TCRdb's table is partial and in-frame only. In the table there are about 15,000 clones, approximately 84% of which are singletons. This receptor was identified in a female donor in good health, enrolled as a control in a pregnancy study. The chain couples TRBV5-1 to TRBJ1-4, with D possibly matching TRBD1 (5 bases). This specimen consisted of CD8+ T cells from peripheral blood mononuclear cells, obtained in the second trimester of pregnancy. The CDR3 nucleotides are TGCGCCAGCACCCGGTTTGGACAAACAACTAATGAAAAACTGTTTTTT. Protein sequence: CASTRFGQTTNEKLFF.